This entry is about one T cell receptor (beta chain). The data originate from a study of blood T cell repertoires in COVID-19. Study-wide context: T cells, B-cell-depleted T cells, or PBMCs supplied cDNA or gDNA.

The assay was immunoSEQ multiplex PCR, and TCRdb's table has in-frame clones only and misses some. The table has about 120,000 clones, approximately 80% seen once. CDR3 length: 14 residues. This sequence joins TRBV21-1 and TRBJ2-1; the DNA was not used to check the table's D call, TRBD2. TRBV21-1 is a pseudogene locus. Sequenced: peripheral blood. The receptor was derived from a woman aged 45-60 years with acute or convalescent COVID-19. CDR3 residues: CASRGLAGNNEQFF. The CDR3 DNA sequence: TGTGCCAGCAGAGGACTAGCGGGGAACAATGAGCAGTTCTTC.